The 30 T cell receptor beta chains below all came from one sample that was sequenced in a study of blood T cell repertoires in COVID-19. Libraries were prepared by immunoSEQ multiplex PCR; TCRdb keeps only in-frame clonotypes and omits some of them. The sample shows around 340,000 clones, about 86% of them seen only once. Input material: peripheral blood. These receptors came from a man aged 25-45 years with active or convalescent COVID-19.

The rearrangement links TRBV5-1 to TRBJ1-6, with D possibly matching TRBD1 (6 bases). The CDR3 extends over 14 amino acids. V was cut by 4 bases and J by 8 bases, with 13 bases left in between. Germline V CDR1 and CDR2: SGHRS, YFSETQ. The CDR3 region is CASSIRTEDSPLHF. DNA for the CDR3: TGCGCCAGCAGCATCCGGACAGAGGATTCACCCCTCCACTTT.

The V call is TRBV7-9, the J call TRBJ1-6; D may be TRBD1 (5 bases). This CDR3 contains 14 residues. V was clipped by 2 bases and J by 10 bases, with 12 bases between them. Germline CDR1 reads SEHNR; CDR2 reads FQNEAQ (reference sequence). Here the CDR3 reads CASSLPGEQSPLHF. CDR3 bases: TGTGCCAGCAGCTTACCGGGGGAACAGTCACCCCTCCACTTT.

V is TRBV30 and J is TRBJ1-6; no definite D call. Germline V gene lookup returns CDR1 GTSNPN and CDR2 SVGIG (reference sequence). CDR3 length: 15 amino acids. The ends were cut back, 2 bases at V and 2 bases at J, with 10 bases in the middle. The DNA for the CDR3 is TGTGCCTGGAGTCCCTCTGGAGCCTATAATTCACCCCTCCACTTT. It yields the protein CAWSPSGAYNSPLHF.

The chain joins TRBV11-1 to TRBJ2-7; D is ambiguous. The V gene's germline CDR1 is SGHAT and CDR2 FQDESV (reference sequence). V was pared by 5 bases and J by 7 bases, with 15 bases between. CDR3 length: 13 amino acids. The CDR3 coding sequence is TGTGCCAGCAGCACCAGTTCTCCCTCGGAGCAGTACTTC. Translating gives CASSTSSPSEQYF.

This clone was counted between two and nine times. This chain links TRBV4-3 with TRBJ2-1, with D tentatively TRBD2 (5 bases). Looked up from germline, CDR1 is LGHNA and CDR2 is YSLEER. V lost 3 bases to trimming and J lost 10 bases, with 19 bases between them. The CDR3 loop spans 15 amino acids. Here the CDR3 DNA reads TGCGCCAGCAGCCAGGACCACGGACTCCAAGGGGAGCAGTTCTTC. Protein: CASSQDHGLQGEQFF.

This chain uses TRBV7-6 with TRBJ1-6, with 7 nucleotides matching TRBD1. Looked up from germline, CDR1 is SGHVS and CDR2 is FNYEAQ. The CDR3 runs 14 residues. After removal of 6 bases from V and 6 bases from J, the junction contained 5 bases not matched to a gene. DNA of the CDR3: TGTGCCAGCAGTCGGACAGGCGGTAATTCACCCCTCCACTTT. Translating it yields CASSRTGGNSPLHF.

V and J are TRBV30 and TRBJ2-1, with a weak D call TRBD1 (5 bases). V dropped 5 bases and J dropped 14 bases, with 19 bases sitting between them. The length of the CDR3 is 12 residues. Germline lookup yields CDR1 GTSNPN and CDR2 SVGIG (reference sequence). The CDR3 protein is CAWQPEGALKFF. The DNA of the CDR3 is TGTGCCTGGCAACCCGAAGGGGCGCTTAAGTTCTTC.

The gene calls are TRBV9 and TRBJ1-1; weak D call: TRBD1 (5 bases). The CDR3 spans 14 residues. V lost 4 bases and J lost 1, with 11 bases in between. In germline, CDR1 is SGDLS, CDR2 YYNGEE. The CDR3 sequence: CASSSSQGNTEAFF. In nucleotides, the CDR3 is TGTGCCAGCAGCTCCTCCCAGGGGAACACTGAAGCTTTCTTT.

The V call is TRBV12-3 or TRBV12-4, the J call TRBJ1-2; D is unclear. The V and J ends lost 5 bases and 5 bases respectively, with 9 bases between them. The CDR3 extends over 12 amino acids. The CDR3 is CASSPEGYGYTF. In nucleotides, the CDR3 is TGTGCCAGCAGTCCCGAGGGATATGGCTACACCTTC.

This chain connects TRBV7-9 to TRBJ2-1; 8 bases are a match to TRBD2. The CDR3 is 16 residues long. Trimming removed 2 bases from V and 9 bases from J; junction bases left unmatched: 12. Looked up from germline, CDR1 is SEHNR and CDR2 is FQNEAQ (reference sequence). This chain's CDR3 is CASSLFSRPGGTEQFF. The CDR3 nucleotides are TGTGCCAGCAGCTTATTCTCGCGTCCGGGGGGGACTGAGCAGTTCTTC.

The chain combines TRBV28 with TRBJ1-1; D gene ambiguous. There are 14 residues in the CDR3. Germline CDR1 reads MDHEN; CDR2 reads SYDVKM. With 3 bases removed from V and 8 bases from J, the gap between germline ends came to 16 bases. CDR3 sequence reads: CASSLSAPPGEAFF. In DNA form, the CDR3 reads TGTGCCAGCAGTTTGAGTGCCCCTCCGGGGGAAGCTTTCTTT.

This clone was seen a few times. DNA of the CDR3: TGTGCCATCCAGAGCAGGGGGCGTATCCATGGGACACCCCTCCACTTT. Translation: CAIQSRGRIHGTPLHF. This chain uses TRBV2 with TRBJ1-6, with 8 bases fitting TRBD1. The CDR3 contains 16 residues. V lost 10 bases to trimming and J lost 11 bases; unmatched junction nucleotides: 19. Germline lookup yields CDR1 SNHLY and CDR2 FYNNEI.

V usage is TRBV2 and J usage is TRBJ2-1, with D maybe TRBD2 (7 bases). The CDR3 sequence is 13 residues long. Trimming took off 8 bases at V and 2 bases at J, with 10 bases between the two ends. Germline values: CDR1 SNHLY, CDR2 FYNNEI. CDR3: CASSGGAYNEQFF. The DNA for the CDR3 is TGTGCCAGCTCGGGGGGCGCCTACAATGAGCAGTTCTTC.

This chain joins TRBV7-2 and TRBJ1-5; a possible D gene is TRBD1 (6 bases). The CDR3 spans 17 residues. Trimming removed 5 bases from V and 3 bases from J, with 20 bases in between. The germline gives CDR1 SGHTA, CDR2 FQGNSA. CDR3 sequence (DNA): TGTGCCAGCAGCCTTATTCCCGGGACAATTTCCAATCAGCCCCAGCATTTT. It yields the protein CASSLIPGTISNQPQHF.

The chain carries TRBV25-1 and TRBJ1-1; TRBD1 agrees at 8 bases. Germline V CDR1 and CDR2: MGHDK, SYGVNS. The CDR3 is 16 residues long. V lost 5 bases and J lost 1; bases outside the gene matches: 9. CDR3 nucleotide sequence: TGTGCCAGCAGTTCCTTCCAGGGGGCGGCGAACACTGAAGCTTTCTTT. It is translated as CASSSFQGAANTEAFF.

The chain employs TRBV6-6 and TRBJ2-1; TRBD2 agrees at 13 bases. CDR1 is MNHNY, CDR2 SVGAGI, per germline (reference sequence). Trimming removed 7 bases from V and 5 bases from J; junction bases left unmatched: 8. The CDR3 has 16 amino acids. In DNA, the CDR3 is TGTGCCAGCACCTACTCCGGGACTAGCGGGGACAATGAGCAGTTCTTC. This codes for CASTYSGTSGDNEQFF.

The chain employs TRBV9 and TRBJ1-1; D is perhaps TRBD1 (5 bases). Trimming cost V 4 bases and J 1 base, with 8 bases left between them. CDR3 length: 13 residues. Germline V gives CDR1 SGDLS, CDR2 YYNGEE. This CDR3 is CASSLGQNTEAFF. The CDR3 region has the DNA TGTGCCAGCAGCTTAGGACAGAACACTGAAGCTTTCTTT.

As DNA, the CDR3 is TGTGCCAGTGCTCCGGGACTAGCGGGAGGCGTAGATACGCAGTATTTT. This codes for CASAPGLAGGVDTQYF. The chain recombines TRBV19 with TRBJ2-3; 15 bases agree with TRBD2. In germline, CDR1 is LNHDA, CDR2 SQIVND (reference sequence). This CDR3 is built from 16 residues. The junction had 8 bases not matched to a gene; V was cut back by 8 bases and J by 5 bases. The full variable domain, with the rest looked up from reference TRBV19 and TRBJ2-3, is DGGITQSPKYLFRKEGQNVTLSCEQNLNHDAMYWYRQDPGQGLRLIYYSQIVNDFQKGDIAEGYSVSREKKESFPLTVTSAQKNPTAFYLCASAPGLAGGVDTQYFGPGTRLTVL.

V usage is TRBV6-1 and J usage is TRBJ1-2; 7 bases are a match to TRBD1. From germline, CDR1 is MNHNS and CDR2 SASEGT. The ends lost 6 bases at V and 5 bases at J; junction bases unmatched: 6. The length of the CDR3 is 13 residues. CDR3 in amino acids: CASSIGQEYGYTF. For the CDR3, the DNA is TGTGCCAGCAGCATAGGACAGGAGTATGGCTACACCTTC.

The chain employs TRBV5-6 and TRBJ1-3; D call uncertain. The CDR3 is 13 residues long. Germline V gives CDR1 SGHDT, CDR2 YYEEEE. V lost 4 bases to trimming and J lost 4 bases, with 9 bases between them. The CDR3 DNA reads TGTGCCAGCAGCCCTGACACCGGAAACACCATATATTTT. Its protein product is CASSPDTGNTIYF.

The chain employs TRBV4-2 and TRBJ1-5, with no clear D. Germline V gene sequence: CDR1 LGHNA, CDR2 YNFKEQ. Trimming removed 1 base from V and 0 bases from J, with 10 bases in between. The CDR3 spans 16 residues. The CDR3 region has the DNA TGTGCCAGCAGCCAAGCAGGTGGCATTAGCAATCAGCCCCAGCATTTT. Translation: CASSQAGGISNQPQHF.

The genes are TRBV4-2 and TRBJ2-1, with TRBD2 matching 8 bases. Germline CDR1 reads LGHNA; CDR2 reads YNFKEQ. This CDR3 is 16 amino acids long. Losses at the gene ends were 3 bases for V and 5 bases for J; bases not matched to a gene: 9. CDR3 region: CASSQDHGRGNNEQFF. The CDR3 coding sequence is TGTGCCAGCAGCCAGGACCACGGGAGGGGGAACAATGAGCAGTTCTTC.

A few counts support this clone. This chain connects TRBV29-1 to TRBJ1-6, with D tentatively TRBD1 (5 bases). Trimming left V 5 bases short and J 9 bases short, with 11 bases between. The CDR3 has 12 amino acids. In germline, CDR1 is SQVTM, CDR2 ANQGSEA. This chain's CDR3 is CSVTGVCSPLHF. For the CDR3, the DNA is TGCAGCGTTACGGGGGTTTGTTCACCCCTCCACTTT.

V and J are TRBV7-9 and TRBJ1-1; D gene ambiguous. Germline V lookup: CDR1 SEHNR, CDR2 FQNEAQ (reference sequence). CDR3 length equals 15 residues. V was clipped by 5 bases and J by 0 bases, with 13 bases between them. The CDR3 DNA follows: TGTGCCAGCAGCCACATTCGGGTTATGAACACTGAAGCTTTCTTT. Its translation is CASSHIRVMNTEAFF.

This clone turned up a few times. The rearrangement joins TRBV5-4 to TRBJ2-7, with D uncertain. With 0 bases removed from V and 0 bases from J, the gap between germline ends came to 7 bases. Germline assignment: CDR1 SGHNT and CDR2 YYREEE (reference sequence). The CDR3 length is 14 residues. The CDR3 reads CASSLGLSSYEQYF. As DNA, the CDR3 is TGTGCCAGCAGCTTGGGACTCTCCTCCTACGAGCAGTACTTC.

V is TRBV30 and J is TRBJ2-6; weak D call: TRBD1 (5 bases). The CDR3 is 15 amino acids. Per germline, CDR1 GTSNPN and CDR2 SVGIG (reference sequence). V dropped 0 bases and J dropped 2 bases, with 8 bases sitting between them. The CDR3 sequence is CAWSVIGAGANVLTF. In nucleotides, the CDR3 is TGTGCCTGGAGTGTGATAGGGGCTGGGGCCAACGTCCTGACTTTC.

This chain connects TRBV7-2 to TRBJ1-3; 7 nucleotides line up with TRBD1. There are 17 residues in the CDR3. The germline gives CDR1 SGHTA, CDR2 FQGNSA. Trimming cost V 1 base and J 1 base; bases outside gene matches: 7. CDR3 amino acids: CASSLVGTAQSGNTIYF. As DNA, the CDR3 is TGTGCCAGCAGCTTAGTGGGGACAGCTCAGTCTGGAAACACCATATATTTT.

This chain joins TRBV28 and TRBJ2-7, with D tentatively TRBD1 (5 bases). The CDR3 runs 15 residues. Trimming pared 3 bases from V and 5 bases from J, leaving 17 bases between. Germline CDR1 reads MDHEN; CDR2 reads SYDVKM. The CDR3 reads CASSFSLQGLDEQYF. As DNA, the CDR3 is TGTGCCAGCAGTTTTTCTTTGCAGGGCCTGGACGAGCAGTACTTC.

This chain connects TRBV7-6 to TRBJ2-3; D gene uncertain. CDR3 length: 14 residues. Trimming removed 3 bases at V and 2 bases at J, with 9 bases between. Germline CDR1 is SGHVS and CDR2 is FNYEAQ. CDR3 sequence reads: CASSLAVSTDTQYF. The CDR3 DNA follows: TGTGCCAGCAGCTTGGCGGTTTCCACAGATACGCAGTATTTT.

The genes are TRBV7-2 and TRBJ1-4; no clear D. CDR3 length: 14 residues. Trimming removed 5 bases at V and 12 bases at J, with 19 bases between. Germline V lookup: CDR1 SGHTA, CDR2 FQGNSA. The CDR3 reads CASSASETGSELFF. The CDR3 DNA is TGTGCCAGCAGCGCCTCCGAGACGGGATCGGAACTGTTTTTT.